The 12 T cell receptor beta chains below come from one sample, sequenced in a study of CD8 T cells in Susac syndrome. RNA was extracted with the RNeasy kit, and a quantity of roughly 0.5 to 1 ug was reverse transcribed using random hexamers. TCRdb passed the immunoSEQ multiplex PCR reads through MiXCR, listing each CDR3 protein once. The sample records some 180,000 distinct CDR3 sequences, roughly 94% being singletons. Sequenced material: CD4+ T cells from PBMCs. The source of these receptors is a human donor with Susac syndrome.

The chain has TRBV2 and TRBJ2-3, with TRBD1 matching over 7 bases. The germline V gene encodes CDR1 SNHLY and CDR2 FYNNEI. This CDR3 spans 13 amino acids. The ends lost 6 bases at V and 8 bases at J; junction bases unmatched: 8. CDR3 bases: TGTGCCAGCAGCGGCAACAGGGGTGGTACGCAGTATTTT. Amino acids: CASSGNRGGTQYF.

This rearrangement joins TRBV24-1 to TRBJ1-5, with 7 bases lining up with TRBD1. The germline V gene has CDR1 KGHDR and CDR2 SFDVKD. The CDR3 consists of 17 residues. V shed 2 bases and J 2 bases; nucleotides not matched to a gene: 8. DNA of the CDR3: TGTGCCACCAGTGATTCCCCCCGGGACAGTGGCAATCAGCCCCAGCATTTT. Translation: CATSDSPRDSGNQPQHF.

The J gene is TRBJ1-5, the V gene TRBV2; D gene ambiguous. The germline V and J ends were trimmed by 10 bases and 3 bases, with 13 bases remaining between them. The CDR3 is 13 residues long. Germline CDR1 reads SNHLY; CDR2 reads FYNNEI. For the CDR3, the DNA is TGTGCCACGAAACCGATAAACAATCAGCCCCAGCATTTT. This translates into CATKPINNQPQHF.

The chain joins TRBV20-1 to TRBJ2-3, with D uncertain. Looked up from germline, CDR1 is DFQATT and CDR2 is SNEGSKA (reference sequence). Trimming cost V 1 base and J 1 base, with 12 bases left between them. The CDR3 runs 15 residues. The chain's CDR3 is CSARGPWARTDTQYF. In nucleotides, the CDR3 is TGCAGTGCTAGAGGACCTTGGGCCCGCACAGATACGCAGTATTTT.

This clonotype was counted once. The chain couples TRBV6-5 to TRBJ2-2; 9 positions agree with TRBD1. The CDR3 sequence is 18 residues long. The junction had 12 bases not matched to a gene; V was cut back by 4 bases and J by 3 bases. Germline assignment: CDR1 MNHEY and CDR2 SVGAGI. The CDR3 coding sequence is TGTGCCAGCAGTTCACTAGGGACAGGGTGGTCACACACCGGGGAGCTGTTTTTT. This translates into CASSSLGTGWSHTGELFF.

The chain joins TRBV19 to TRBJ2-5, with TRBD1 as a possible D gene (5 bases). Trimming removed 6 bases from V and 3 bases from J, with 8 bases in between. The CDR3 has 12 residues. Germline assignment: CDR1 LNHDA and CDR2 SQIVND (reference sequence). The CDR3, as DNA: TGTGCCAGTAGGGGCAGGGAAGAGACCCAGTACTTC. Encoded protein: CASRGREETQYF.

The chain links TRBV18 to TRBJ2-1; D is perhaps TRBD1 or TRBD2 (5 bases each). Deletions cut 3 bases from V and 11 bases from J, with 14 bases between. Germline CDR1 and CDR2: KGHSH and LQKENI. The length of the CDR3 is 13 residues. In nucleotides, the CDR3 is TGTGCCAGCTCACCGACGACCTGGGGACAGCAGTTCTTC. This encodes CASSPTTWGQQFF.

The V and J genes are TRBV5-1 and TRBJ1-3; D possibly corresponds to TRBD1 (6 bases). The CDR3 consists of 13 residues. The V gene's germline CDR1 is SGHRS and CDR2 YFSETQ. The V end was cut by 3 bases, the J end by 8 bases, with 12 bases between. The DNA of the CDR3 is TGCGCCAGCAGCTATGACAGGTTGGACACCATATATTTT. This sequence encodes CASSYDRLDTIYF.

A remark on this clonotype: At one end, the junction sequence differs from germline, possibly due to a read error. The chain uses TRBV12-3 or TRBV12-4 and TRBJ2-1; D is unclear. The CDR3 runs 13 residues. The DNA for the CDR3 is TGTGCCAGCAGCTTAGACCACTACAATGAGCAGTTCTTC. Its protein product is CASSLDHYNEQFF.

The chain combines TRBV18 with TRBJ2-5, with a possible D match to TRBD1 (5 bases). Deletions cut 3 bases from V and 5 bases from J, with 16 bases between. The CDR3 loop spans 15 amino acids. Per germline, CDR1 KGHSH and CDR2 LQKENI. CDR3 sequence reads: CASSPRDSRQETQYF. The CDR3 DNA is TGTGCCAGCTCACCGAGAGACAGCCGTCAGGAGACCCAGTACTTC.

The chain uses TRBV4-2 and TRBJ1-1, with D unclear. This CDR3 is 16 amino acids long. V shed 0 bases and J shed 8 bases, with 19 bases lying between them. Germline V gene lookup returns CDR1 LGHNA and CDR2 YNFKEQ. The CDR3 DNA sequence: TGTGCCAGCAGCCAAGATCGAAGGGAATCTGGAAGCGAAGCTTTCTTT. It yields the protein CASSQDRRESGSEAFF.

CDR3: CASSSQGAGEKLFF. CDR3 coding DNA: TGTGCCAGCAGCTCACAGGGGGCAGGAGAAAAACTGTTTTTT. The chain links TRBV14 to TRBJ1-4; 9 bases map to TRBD1. The CDR3 runs to 14 residues. V shed 5 bases and J 8 bases; nucleotides not matched to a gene: 6. CDR1 is SGHDN, CDR2 FVKESK, per germline.